These 20 T cell receptor beta chains were sequenced from one sample in a study of T cells after yellow fever vaccination. TCRdb re-analysed the 5' RACE reads in MiXCR, keeping a single row per CDR3 protein. The data hold approximately 550,000 distinct CDR3 sequences, with about a fifth observed a single time. The sequenced sample was PBMCs, obtained 15 days after the yellow fever booster vaccination. The receptors here all came from a man in his thirties or forties who received the YFV17D yellow fever vaccine.

The rearrangement links TRBV7-2 to TRBJ2-2; possibly TRBD1 for D (6 bases). Trimming cost V 6 bases and J 2 bases, with 13 bases left between them. The germline V gene encodes CDR1 SGHTA and CDR2 FQGNSA. The CDR3 has 15 residues. The CDR3, as DNA: TGTGCCAGCAGAACCGGGACACATAACACCGGGGAGCTGTTTTTT. As protein: CASRTGTHNTGELFF. The full variable domain, rest sourced from reference TRBV7-2 and TRBJ2-2, is GAGVSQSPSNKVTEKGKDVELRCDPISGHTALYWYRQSLGQGLEFLIYFQGNSAPDKSGLPSDRFSAERTGGSVSTLTIQRTQQEDSAVYLCASRTGTHNTGELFFGEGSRLTVL.

This chain links TRBV20-1 with TRBJ2-7; D gene uncertain. Germline V gene lookup returns CDR1 DFQATT and CDR2 SNEGSKA (reference sequence). This CDR3 contains 11 residues. Trimming left V 6 bases short and J 3 bases short, with 9 bases between. The CDR3: CSADIGYEQYF. The DNA for the CDR3 is TGCAGTGCCGACATCGGCTACGAGCAGTACTTC.

This chain uses TRBV6-2 or TRBV6-3 with TRBJ2-1, with 8 bases that match TRBD2. In germline, CDR1 is MNHEY, CDR2 SVGEGT. The V and J ends lost 8 bases and 6 bases, in that order; junction bases with no gene match: 12. This CDR3 has 15 amino acids. The CDR3 sequence is CASVLKRGRGNEQFF. CDR3 DNA sequence: TGTGCCAGCGTCCTCAAGCGGGGGCGGGGCAATGAGCAGTTCTTC.

The V call is TRBV20-1, the J call TRBJ2-3, with 11 bases that match TRBD2. The germline CDR1 and CDR2 sequences are DFQATT and SNEGSKA (reference sequence). The length of the CDR3 is 16 residues. The ends lost 4 bases at V and 3 bases at J; junction bases unmatched: 9. CDR3 sequence (DNA): TGCAGTGCTACAGCAAGACTAGCGGGACTAACAGATACGCAGTATTTT. As protein: CSATARLAGLTDTQYF.

In this sample, this clonotype turned up a few times. The rearrangement joins TRBV7-9 to TRBJ1-6; D is uncertain. The germline CDR1 and CDR2 sequences are SEHNR and FQNEAQ (reference sequence). V lost 3 bases and J lost 6, with 6 bases in between. The CDR3 has 13 residues. CDR3 protein: CASSFEVNSPLHF. The CDR3 nucleotides read TGTGCCAGCAGCTTCGAGGTTAATTCACCCCTCCACTTT.

Details on this clonotype: This may stem from a read error, because a much larger clone lies one nucleotide away. The rearrangement joins TRBV12-3 or TRBV12-4 to TRBJ2-4; D is possibly TRBD1 (6 bases). The CDR3 totals 15 residues. This CDR3 is CASSHRDQDENILYF. The CDR3 DNA reads TGTGCCAGCAGCCACAGGGATCAGGACGAAAACATTCTGTACTTC.

V is TRBV20-1 and J is TRBJ2-1; D ambiguous. The V gene lost 1 base and the J gene lost 4 bases, with 11 bases spanning the gap. CDR3 size: 14 residues. The V gene's germline CDR1 is DFQATT and CDR2 SNEGSKA (reference sequence). Written as DNA, the CDR3 is TGCAGTGCTAGAGGGGTAGCTCTGTACAATGAGCAGTTCTTC. Encoded protein: CSARGVALYNEQFF.

V usage is TRBV6-2 or TRBV6-3 and J usage is TRBJ2-1; maybe TRBD1 (5 bases). The CDR3 has 15 residues. Per germline, CDR1 MNHEY and CDR2 SVGEGT. Trimming cost V 1 base and J 4 bases, with 11 bases left between them. The CDR3 nucleotides are TGTGCCAGCAGTTACTTAGCCAGGGCGTACAATGAGCAGTTCTTC. Residues: CASSYLARAYNEQFF.

The genes are TRBV5-6 and TRBJ2-5, with D hard to call. This CDR3 is built from 16 residues. Germline CDR1 is SGHDT and CDR2 is YYEEEE. Trimming took 4 bases from V and 0 from J, leaving 16 bases between them. The CDR3: CASSQPPNGYQETQYF. CDR3 in DNA: TGTGCCAGCAGCCAGCCCCCGAACGGCTACCAAGAGACCCAGTACTTC.

This chain connects TRBV6-5 to TRBJ2-5; 10 bases are a match to TRBD2. The trim removed 2 bases at V and 5 bases at J, leaving 11 bases unmatched. The CDR3 totals 17 residues. Germline loops: CDR1 MNHEY, CDR2 SVGAGI. For the CDR3, the DNA is TGTGCCAGCAGTTACCGTGGGCTAGCGGGAGCCAGGGAGACCCAGTACTTC. Translating gives CASSYRGLAGARETQYF.

This clonotype was detected only a few times. Its ends do not fully match the called genes, so a read error is possible. DNA for the CDR3: TGTGCCAGCAGTCTATGGACTCTACTCGAGGAGACCCAGTACTTC. Translated: CASSLWTLLEETQYF. The chain couples TRBV28 to TRBJ2-5; TRBD2 might be the D (5 bases). This CDR3 region has 15 residues. Germline V gives CDR1 MDHEN, CDR2 SYDVKM.

Here the CDR3 DNA reads TGTGCCAGCAGCTTAGAGAGCGGGAGGGCTATTAGTTACAATGAGCAGTTCTTC. This codes for CASSLESGRAISYNEQFF. The chain employs TRBV11-2 and TRBJ2-1, with TRBD2 matching over 10 bases. From germline, CDR1 is SGHAT and CDR2 FQNNGV. The CDR3 loop spans 18 amino acids. V lost 0 bases and J lost 4; bases outside the gene matches: 9.

The chain uses TRBV12-3 or TRBV12-4 and TRBJ2-1; 11 bases align to TRBD2. The V and J ends lost 3 bases and 8 bases, in that order; junction bases with no gene match: 9. The CDR3 contains 16 residues. CDR3 coding DNA: TGTGCCAGCAGTTTCCACGACGCTAGCGGGAGGTATGAGCAGTTCTTC. Translating it yields CASSFHDASGRYEQFF.

V gene TRBV12-3 or TRBV12-4 combines with J gene TRBJ2-3; D is undetermined. V lost 5 bases and J lost 8, with 11 bases in between. The CDR3 has 12 amino acids. CDR3 DNA: TGTGCCAGCAGTAGCATCAAGGGTACGCAGTATTTT. Translating it yields CASSSIKGTQYF.

This clonotype was counted ten times or more. The V gene is TRBV7-9, the J gene TRBJ2-3, with D maybe TRBD2 (5 bases). V lost 6 bases to trimming and J lost 4 bases, with 20 bases between them. This CDR3 is built from 16 residues. The germline V gene has CDR1 SEHNR and CDR2 FQNEAQ (reference sequence). DNA of the CDR3: TGTGCCAGCAGACCTGGGAATACTAGACTATCAGATACGCAGTATTTT. Translation: CASRPGNTRLSDTQYF. The full variable domain, completed using reference TRBV7-9 and TRBJ2-3, is DTGVSQNPRHKITKRGQNVTFRCDPISEHNRLYWYRQTLGQGPEFLTYFQNEAQLEKSRLLSDRFSAERPKGSFSTLEIQRTEQGDSAMYLCASRPGNTRLSDTQYFGPGTRLTVL.

This clonotype was detected a few times. The chain uses TRBV3-1 and TRBJ1-1; D uncertain. This CDR3 comprises 13 residues. Germline assignment: CDR1 LGHDT and CDR2 YNNKEL (reference sequence). Trimming cost V 4 bases and J 3 bases, with 9 bases left between them. CDR3 bases: TGTGCCAGCAGCCCATTAGGAGACACTGAAGCTTTCTTT. It specifies CASSPLGDTEAFF. Drawing the rest from reference TRBV3-1 and TRBJ1-1, the complete variable domain is DTAVSQTPKYLVTQMGNDKSIKCEQNLGHDTMYWYKQDSKKFLKIMFSYNNKELIINETVPNRFSPKSPDKAHLNLHINSLELGDSAVYFCASSPLGDTEAFFGQGTRLTVV.

The CDR3 spells CAARRARPGRAGELFF. CDR3 in DNA: TGTGCCGCGAGGCGAGCTAGACCGGGAAGGGCCGGGGAGCTGTTTTTT. V usage is TRBV6-1 and J usage is TRBJ2-2; D is perhaps TRBD2 (5 bases). CDR3 length: 16 amino acids. Per the germline V gene, CDR1 is MNHNS and CDR2 is SASEGT. V dropped 11 bases and J dropped 6 bases, with 25 bases sitting between them.

This rearrangement joins TRBV19 to TRBJ2-5, with TRBD2 matching 9 bases. V lost 6 bases and J lost 5; bases outside the gene matches: 4. Germline CDR1 reads LNHDA; CDR2 reads SQIVND (reference sequence). The CDR3 contains 13 residues. This CDR3 is CASSLREGETQYF. The CDR3 coding sequence is TGTGCCAGTAGCCTGCGGGAGGGCGAGACCCAGTACTTC.

The J gene is TRBJ2-3, the V gene TRBV3-1, with D unresolved. Germline loops: CDR1 LGHDT, CDR2 YNNKEL (reference sequence). V dropped 3 bases and J dropped 4 bases, with 11 bases sitting between them. The CDR3 totals 14 residues. CDR3: CASSQAPWADTQYF. CDR3 sequence (DNA): TGTGCCAGCAGCCAGGCCCCCTGGGCAGATACGCAGTATTTT.

This clonotype appeared many times. CDR3 in DNA: TGTGCCAGCAGTTTAGGCACCTATGGAACCGGGGAGCTGTTTTTT. Protein: CASSLGTYGTGELFF. This rearrangement joins TRBV27 to TRBJ2-2; D is unresolved. Germline CDR1 and CDR2: MNHEY and SMNVEV (reference sequence). The CDR3 length is 15 residues. Trimming stripped 2 bases from V and 5 bases from J, with 12 bases between.